The 18 T cell receptor beta chains listed next were all sequenced from one sample in a study of control samples from healthy donors and cancer patients. Sequenced by immunoSEQ multiplex PCR; TCRdb stores in-frame clones only, minus some. The sample gives roughly 150,000 clones, about 86% of which show up once; 1.5% to 2% is in the top ten. Sequencing input: blood. Source of these receptors: a man between 18 and 35 years old in good health.

The chain uses TRBV5-1 and TRBJ2-5; possible D gene TRBD1, 6 bases. The CDR3 runs to 15 residues. Germline lookup yields CDR1 SGHRS and CDR2 YFSETQ. The germline V and J ends were trimmed by 0 bases and 0 bases, with 9 bases remaining between them. The CDR3 loop is CASSLGTAYQETQYF. CDR3 bases: TGCGCCAGCAGCTTGGGGACAGCCTACCAAGAGACCCAGTACTTC.

The chain employs TRBV3-1 (or the pseudogene TRBV3-2) and TRBJ2-1, with 7 bases aligning to TRBD1. J lost 3 bases, V lost 3 bases, and 11 bases had no gene match. The CDR3 length is 17 residues. Germline CDR1 is LGHDT and CDR2 is YNNKEL (reference sequence). The CDR3: CASSHVRTGSLYNEQFF. CDR3 DNA sequence: TGTGCCAGCAGCCACGTTAGGACAGGCAGCCTCTACAATGAGCAGTTCTTC.

This clone was observed a single time. This chain connects TRBV18 to TRBJ2-2; no definite D call. With 1 base removed from V and 8 bases from J, the gap between germline ends came to 8 bases. The germline V gene has CDR1 KGHSH and CDR2 LQKENI. The CDR3 consists of 13 residues. DNA of the CDR3: TGTGCCAGCTCACCACTTACAACGGGGGAGCTGTTTTTT. Its protein is CASSPLTTGELFF.

This sequence joins TRBV6-1 and TRBJ1-5; D not certain. CDR3 length: 15 amino acids. Trimming left V 0 bases short and J 4 bases short, with 10 bases between. Germline CDR1 reads MNHNS; CDR2 reads SASEGT. For the CDR3, the DNA is TGTGCCAGCAGTGAAGCGAGTTCCAGAAATCAGCCCCAGCATTTT. Its translation is CASSEASSRNQPQHF.

The chain has TRBV7-2 and TRBJ2-1, with TRBD1 matching 7 bases. The CDR3 contains 15 residues. J lost 6 bases, V lost 3 bases, and 8 bases had no gene match. Germline V gene sequence: CDR1 SGHTA, CDR2 FQGNSA. CDR3 DNA: TGTGCCAGCAGCTTCACAGGGGACGGGTTCAATGAGCAGTTCTTC. It translates to CASSFTGDGFNEQFF.

The chain is built from TRBV18 and TRBJ1-2; a possible D gene is TRBD1 (6 bases). V lost 4 bases, J lost 5 bases, and 17 bases lay in between. Germline CDR1 is KGHSH and CDR2 is LQKENI. The CDR3 spans 15 residues. The chain's CDR3 is CASSLLAGDKYGYTF. For the CDR3, the DNA is TGTGCCAGCTCACTTTTGGCAGGGGATAAATATGGCTACACCTTC. The full variable domain, rest sourced from reference TRBV18 and TRBJ1-2, is NAGVMQNPRHLVRRRGQEARLRCSPMKGHSHVYWYRQLPEEGLKFMVYLQKENIIDESGMPKERFSAEFPKEGPSILRIQQVVRGDSAAYFCASSLLAGDKYGYTFGSGTRLTVV.

The V gene is TRBV7-9, the J gene TRBJ2-5; D gene ambiguous. Germline V gene data show CDR1 as SEHNR and CDR2 as FQNEAQ (reference sequence). Trimming took off 1 base at V and 5 bases at J, with 5 bases between the two ends. The CDR3 runs to 12 residues. CDR3 protein: CASSLDRETQYF. CDR3 coding DNA: TGTGCCAGCAGCTTAGATCGGGAGACCCAGTACTTC.

The chain has TRBV7-2 and TRBJ1-2; D is unclear. Germline values: CDR1 SGHTA, CDR2 FQGNSA. This CDR3 spans 13 amino acids. Trimming left V 1 base short and J 8 bases short, with 11 bases between. CDR3: CASSLEQIRGYTF. DNA of the CDR3: TGTGCCAGCAGCTTAGAACAGATCAGGGGCTACACCTTC.

The gene calls are TRBV24-1 and TRBJ1-6; D not certain. Germline loops: CDR1 KGHDR, CDR2 SFDVKD. The CDR3 is made up of 14 amino acids. Trimming left V 4 bases short and J 6 bases short, with 9 bases between. For the CDR3, the DNA is TGTGCCACCAGTGACGGCAGATTTAATTCACCCCTCCACTTT. Protein product: CATSDGRFNSPLHF.

The chain combines TRBV6-6 with TRBJ1-4, with 10 bases lining up with TRBD1. CDR1 is MNHNY, CDR2 SVGAGI, per germline (reference sequence). V dropped 8 bases and J dropped 0; count of bases not matched to a gene: 3. The CDR3 extends over 15 amino acids. The CDR3 region has the DNA TGTGCCAGCGGGACAGGGGCCACAACTAATGAAAAACTGTTTTTT. It specifies CASGTGATTNEKLFF.

The J gene is TRBJ2-3, the V gene TRBV5-4; 8 bases map to TRBD1. V lost 2 bases to trimming and J lost 3 bases; unmatched junction nucleotides: 5. Germline CDR1 reads SGHNT; CDR2 reads YYREEE (reference sequence). There are 15 residues in the CDR3. The CDR3 DNA is TGTGCCAGCAGCTTTGGACAGGGATGGACAGATACGCAGTATTTT. Encoded protein: CASSFGQGWTDTQYF.

The chain carries TRBV30 and TRBJ1-1; 7 bases align to TRBD1. The CDR3 sequence is 15 residues long. The germline V gene has CDR1 GTSNPN and CDR2 SVGIG (reference sequence). J gave up 3 bases and V 2 bases, and 9 bases lay outside the gene matches. CDR3 DNA: TGTGCCTGGAGTAGGGGGCTAAGGGTAGACACTGAAGCTTTCTTT. Translated, it gives CAWSRGLRVDTEAFF.

This sequence joins TRBV4-3 and TRBJ2-5; 9 nucleotides line up with TRBD1. The CDR3 covers 16 residues. Germline V gene lookup returns CDR1 LGHNA and CDR2 YSLEER. The junction had 12 bases not matched to a gene; V was cut back by 5 bases and J by 5 bases. CDR3 in amino acids: CASSSDRGDLSETQYF. The CDR3 DNA follows: TGCGCCAGCAGCTCAGACAGGGGGGATTTGTCTGAGACCCAGTACTTC.

The chain is built from TRBV5-5 and TRBJ1-5; a possible D gene is TRBD1 (5 bases). V lost 1 base and J 3 bases, leaving 11 bases between the germline ends. Germline lookup yields CDR1 SGHKS and CDR2 YYEKEE (reference sequence). The CDR3 extends over 15 amino acids. The CDR3 here is CASSLIGAANQPQHF. The CDR3 DNA sequence: TGTGCCAGCAGCTTGATAGGGGCAGCCAATCAGCCCCAGCATTTT.

The rearrangement joins TRBV7-2 to TRBJ2-5, with a weak D call TRBD2 (7 bases). Trimming removed 5 bases from V and 5 bases from J, with 18 bases in between. The CDR3 has 15 residues. In germline, CDR1 is SGHTA, CDR2 FQGNSA. The CDR3 here is CASSQGGSGGETQYF. The CDR3, as DNA: TGTGCCAGCAGCCAAGGGGGATCGGGGGGTGAGACCCAGTACTTC.

This chain connects TRBV5-1 to TRBJ1-2; no definite D call. This CDR3 is built from 16 residues. Germline assignment: CDR1 SGHRS and CDR2 YFSETQ. Trimming left V 0 bases short and J 1 base short, with 13 bases between. CDR3 sequence reads: CASSLEAALVNYGYTF. DNA of the CDR3: TGCGCCAGCAGCTTGGAAGCCGCGCTGGTTAACTATGGCTACACCTTC.

This chain links TRBV28 with TRBJ1-6, with a possible D match to TRBD1 (6 bases). CDR1 is MDHEN, CDR2 SYDVKM, per germline. The CDR3 has 15 residues. V shed 6 bases and J shed 8 bases, with 17 bases lying between them. The CDR3 region is CASRGGGDGDSPLHF. DNA for the CDR3: TGTGCCAGCAGAGGGGGAGGGGACGGGGATTCACCCCTCCACTTT. The full variable domain, its missing parts supplied by reference TRBV28 and TRBJ1-6, is DVKVTQSSRYLVKRTGEKVFLECVQDMDHENMFWYRQDPGLGLRLIYFSYDVKMKEKGDIPEGYSVSREKKERFSLILESASTNQTSMYLCASRGGGDGDSPLHFGNGTRLTVT.

The chain combines TRBV4-3 with TRBJ2-1; D is undetermined. This CDR3 has 17 residues. With 3 bases removed from V and 0 bases from J, the gap between germline ends came to 15 bases. Germline loops: CDR1 LGHNA, CDR2 YSLEER. CDR3 nucleotides: TGCGCCAGCAGCCAGGACCCCCTACAGAGCTCCTACAATGAGCAGTTCTTC. Its translation: CASSQDPLQSSYNEQFF.